This T cell receptor beta chain was observed in a study of response to subunit inactivated influenza vaccine. Whole-study results and caveats: T cells newly recruited by each seasonal influenza vaccination are few, the authors suggested.

As regards this clonotype: What it binds is not known.

The CDR3 is 16 residues long. Germline values: CDR1 SGHVS, CDR2 FQNEAQ. With 4 bases clipped from V and 2 bases from J, the junction kept 11 bases outside the gene matches. TCRdb re-called the RT-PCR reads with MiXCR, one entry per CDR3 protein. The sample shows 650,000 to 800,000 distinct CDR3 sequences, around 13% of them seen only once. The chain recombines TRBV7-8 with TRBJ2-7, with 7 bases identical to TRBD1. Sample: PBMCs from blood, taken approximately 15 days before vaccination. The receptor was derived from a man between 50 and 59 years old who received an inactivated influenza vaccine. In nucleotides, the CDR3 is TGTGCCAGCAGCTCCCCGAGACAGGGCTTGACCTACGAGCAGTACTTC. Translating gives CASSSPRQGLTYEQYF.